The 5 T cell receptor beta chains given below trace back to one sample, sequenced in a study of cytomegalovirus exposure and HLA in healthy donors. Here immunoSEQ multiplex PCR was the method, and the copy in TCRdb shows in-frame clones only, minus some. The sample includes over 200,000 clones, nearly 90% seen only once; the top ten take more than 0.35%. Sequenced material: PBMCs. These receptors were collected from a woman under 30 in good health and CMV-seronegative.

The chain has TRBV9 and TRBJ2-3; 8 nucleotides agree with TRBD2. J lost 2 bases, V lost 0 bases, and 5 bases had no gene match. CDR1 and CDR2 (germline): SGDLS, YYNGEE. The CDR3 runs 16 residues. The CDR3 DNA reads TGTGCCAGCAGCGTAGGGCTAGCGGGTCACACAGATACGCAGTATTTT. Amino acid sequence: CASSVGLAGHTDTQYF.

The gene calls are TRBV10-3 and TRBJ1-3, with D perhaps matching TRBD1 (5 bases). CDR3 length: 14 residues. V was pared by 5 bases and J by 0 bases, with 8 bases between. Per germline, CDR1 ENHRY and CDR2 SYGVKD. The CDR3 DNA follows: TGTGCCATCAGTCAGGGAAGCTCTGGAAACACCATATATTTT. Protein product: CAISQGSSGNTIYF.

This clone was picked up one time. This rearrangement joins TRBV5-5 to TRBJ2-7, with D unclear. Trimming cost V 0 bases and J 3 bases, with 13 bases left between them. CDR1 and CDR2 from the germline V gene are SGHKS and YYEKEE (reference sequence). The CDR3 contains 15 residues. CDR3 sequence: CASSLAGSPYYEQYV. CDR3 DNA: TGTGCCAGCAGCTTGGCCGGAAGCCCCTACTACGAGCAGTACGTC.

This clone turned up a few times. This sequence joins TRBV10-1 and TRBJ1-1; TRBD1 matches 7 bases. J lost 8 bases, V lost 4 bases, and 1 base had no gene match. In germline, CDR1 is WNHNN, CDR2 SYGVQD (reference sequence). The length of the CDR3 is 11 residues. DNA of the CDR3: TGCGCCAGCAGTGGACAGGGAGAAGCTTTCTTT. Protein: CASSGQGEAFF.

The chain recombines TRBV29-1 with TRBJ1-1; D may be TRBD1 (6 bases). V lost 2 bases and J 3 bases, leaving 10 bases between the germline ends. Per germline, CDR1 SQVTM and CDR2 ANQGSEA. The CDR3 has 13 amino acids. The CDR3 coding sequence is TGCAGCGTTGAAAGGGGGGGGGACACTGAAGCTTTCTTT. This sequence encodes CSVERGGDTEAFF.